This TCR beta chain emerged from a study of cytomegalovirus exposure and HLA in healthy donors. Whole-study results and caveats: Most TCR sequences were rare, but some public TCRs occurred in many donors. Highly shared sequence variants in one cluster were likely a sequencing artifact. It was shown in a later analysis that HLA-associated TCR beta chains were more clonally expanded than other, equally common chains.

The PCR used 60 Vbeta and 13 Jbeta primers. Assay: immunoSEQ multiplex PCR; the TCRdb copy retains only in-frame clones and omits some. The data contain hundreds of thousands of clones, around 80% of them seen just once; the ten biggest clones take up about 6.1%. CDR1 SNHLY and CDR2 FYNNEI come from the germline V gene. The trim removed 5 bases at V and 0 bases at J, leaving 2 bases unmatched. The CDR3 length is 16 residues. Note on this clone: Antigen: not known.

The chain couples TRBV2 to TRBJ2-2, with 11 bases fitting TRBD1. The TCR was taken from a man aged 40-49 years in good health and CMV-seropositive. The sample was PBMCs. CDR3 DNA sequence: TGTGCCAGCAGTTTGGACAGGGGGCCGAACACCGGGGAGCTGTTTTTT. This codes for CASSLDRGPNTGELFF.